The clone carrying this T cell receptor (beta chain) was seen many times. What it binds is unknown. TCR beta CDR3 region amplification was performed from RNA transcripts. With the HTBI primer set, the TCR CDR3 went through a first round of RT-PCR. TCRdb processed the multiplex PCR reads anew with MiXCR; each CDR3 protein has one entry. The sample records 600,000 or so distinct CDR3 sequences, approximately 15% being singletons. The data were taken from a study of T cells in Graves' hyperthyroidism and ophthalmopathy. Regarding the study as a whole: Classification by a 13 V-J model distinguished ophthalmopathy from stable hyperthyroidism.

Thyroid ultrasound, orbital computed tomography, clinical symptoms, and serum thyroxine and TRAb underpinned diagnoses. The V end lost 1 base, the J end lost 4 bases, and 11 bases lay between the germline ends. This CDR3 contains 13 residues. Per the germline V gene, CDR1 is DFQATT and CDR2 is SNEGSKA (reference sequence). Input material: blood. The rearrangement links TRBV20-1 to TRBJ2-7, with D possibly matching TRBD1 (6 bases). This clonotype was obtained from a woman aged 18-29 years with Graves' ophthalmopathy. The CDR3 spells CSARVQGSYEQYF. In DNA form, the CDR3 reads TGCAGTGCTAGAGTCCAGGGGTCTTACGAGCAGTACTTC.